Listed below are T cell receptor beta chains from one sample, sequenced in a study of regulatory T cells in long-lasting Graves disease. TCRdb re-called the multiplex PCR reads through MiXCR, storing one row per CDR3 protein. The table lists around 250,000 distinct CDR3 sequences, 15% to 20% of them singletons. The sample also formed part of further work on T cells in Graves' hyperthyroidism and ophthalmopathy.

This specimen consisted of peripheral blood mononuclear cells (PBMCs), obtained at new diagnosis, from a patient treated with antithyroid drugs. These receptors originate from a woman aged 25 to 39 with Graves disease. CDR3s include the opening cysteine and the closing phenylalanine or tryptophan. Fields, in order: J gene, D gene, clone size, V gene, CDR3 protein, CDR3 DNA. A D gene is named only where the DNA matches it firmly. The listing skips clone size in some rows; elsewhere it reads once, few, many or a size class.

>TRBJ1-1|TRBD1|many|TRBV19
CASSFGQGNTEAFF
TGCGCCAGCAGTTTCGGACAGGGGAACACTGAAGCTTTCTTT
>TRBJ2-3|.|few|TRBV4-1
CASSQDGRPTRGFGDTQYF
TGCGCCAGCAGCCAAGATGGACGGCCCACTAGAGGGTTTGGAGATACGCAGTATTTT
>TRBJ1-1|.|many|TRBV3-1
CASSDGSLNTEAFF
TGTGCCAGCAGCGACGGGAGCCTGAACACTGAAGCTTTCTTT
>TRBJ1-1|.|many|TRBV2
CASSGGWSTEAFF
TGTGCCAGCAGTGGTGGATGGAGCACTGAAGCTTTCTTT
>TRBJ2-5|TRBD1|.|TRBV5-6
CASSSRGPETQYF
TGTGCCAGCAGCTCCAGGGGGCCGGAGACCCAGTACTTC
>TRBJ1-5|.|many|TRBV29-1
CSVGGVGNQPQHF
TGCAGCGTGGGTGGAGTCGGCAATCAGCCCCAGCATTTT
>TRBJ2-3|TRBD2|few|TRBV19
CASSIDRDYTDTQYF
TGTGCCAGTAGTATAGACAGGGACTACACAGATACGCAGTATTTT
>TRBJ2-7|.|many|TRBV11-3
CASSAGTGNSYEQYF
TGTGCCAGCAGCGCTGGCACAGGGAATTCCTACGAGCAGTACTTC
>TRBJ1-6|TRBD1|.|TRBV29-1
CSVLTRDRGWSPLHF
TGCAGCGTCCTTACCCGGGACAGGGGATGGTCACCCCTCCACTTT
>TRBJ2-7|.|many|TRBV12-3/TRBV12-4
CASSFDSQSSYEQYF
TGTGCCAGCAGTTTTGACAGCCAGAGCTCCTACGAGCAGTACTTC
>TRBJ1-2|.|.|TRBV28
CASTSRDVNYGYTF
TGTGCCAGCACCTCCCGGGACGTCAACTATGGCTACACCTTC
>TRBJ2-1|.|many|TRBV2
CASSEALTFRFF
TGTGCCAGCAGTGAAGCGCTTACCTTTAGGTTCTTC
>TRBJ2-5|.|many|TRBV13
CASSLGSPYETQYF
TGTGCCAGCAGCTTAGGATCCCCCTACGAGACCCAGTACTTC
>TRBJ1-4|TRBD1|many|TRBV6-5
CASSSRDRIEKLFF
TGTGCCAGCAGTTCAAGGGACAGGATTGAAAAACTGTTTTTT
>TRBJ1-5|TRBD1|many|TRBV2
CASSYGTANLQPQHF
TGTGCCAGCAGTTATGGGACAGCTAATTTACAGCCCCAGCATTTT
>TRBJ1-2|TRBD1|.|TRBV7-6
CASSLEVGTGHGYTF
TGTGCCAGCAGCTTAGAAGTTGGGACAGGGCATGGCTACACCTTC
>TRBJ2-5|.|many|TRBV5-1
CASRKGEETQYF
TGCGCCAGTAGAAAGGGGGAAGAGACCCAGTACTTC
>TRBJ2-7|TRBD1|once|TRBV10-3
CAISESWDRGPEQYF
TGTGCCATCAGTGAGTCGTGGGACAGGGGGCCCGAGCAGTACTTC
>TRBJ1-1|TRBD1|many|TRBV5-5
CASSLLGQGREAFF
TGTGCCAGCAGCTTGTTGGGACAGGGACGGGAAGCTTTCTTT
>TRBJ1-6|.|many|TRBV6-1
CASSEVAQGLNSPLHF
TGTGCCAGCAGTGAAGTTGCACAGGGCCTGAATTCACCCCTCCACTTT
>TRBJ2-5|TRBD2|.|TRBV7-2
CASSPPGLAGGETQYF
TGTGCCAGCAGCCCACCAGGACTAGCGGGAGGGGAGACCCAGTACTTC
>TRBJ1-6|.|many|TRBV3-1
CASSQREVIHSLHF
TGTGCCAGCAGCCAAAGGGAGGTGATCCATTCCCTCCACTTT
>TRBJ2-3|.|few|TRBV7-7
CASSRSRADTQYF
TGTGCTAGCAGCCGTTCCAGGGCGGATACGCAGTATTTT
>TRBJ1-6|TRBD1|.|TRBV11-2
CASSLGTGSPLHF
TGTGCCAGCAGCTTAGGGACAGGGTCACCCCTCCACTTT
>TRBJ2-1|TRBD2|.|TRBV24-1
CATSDFGLAGGYNEQFF
TGTGCCACCAGTGATTTTGGCCTAGCGGGAGGATACAATGAGCAGTTCTTC
>TRBJ2-3|TRBD2|.|TRBV9
CASSVGTSGGSTDTQYF
TGTGCCAGCAGCGTAGGGACTAGCGGGGGGAGCACAGATACGCAGTATTTT
>TRBJ2-7|.|few|TRBV6-4
CATRTANEQYF
TGTGCCACCCGGACAGCGAACGAGCAGTACTTC
>TRBJ1-2|.|many|TRBV7-9
CASSPEGFKGYTF
TGTGCCAGCAGCCCCGAGGGGTTCAAGGGCTACACCTTC
>TRBJ1-1|TRBD1|many|TRBV6-5
CASSYRTGDTEAFF
TGTGCCAGCAGTTACCGGACAGGGGACACTGAAGCTTTCTTT
>TRBJ1-5|TRBD1|few|TRBV7-9
CASSFQGAFGNQPQHF
TGTGCCAGCAGCTTTCAGGGGGCGTTTGGAAATCAGCCCCAGCATTTT
>TRBJ2-7|TRBD1|few|TRBV19
CASSTVPRGPYYEQYF
TGTGCCAGTAGTACGGTCCCCAGGGGGCCCTACTACGAGCAGTACTTC
>TRBJ2-3|.|many|TRBV6-2/TRBV6-3
CASSEDGTDTQYF
TGTGCCAGCAGTGAAGACGGGACAGATACGCAGTATTTT
>TRBJ2-6|TRBD1|.|TRBV3-1
CASSQLGGPGANVLTF
TGTGCCAGCAGCCAGCTAGGGGGCCCTGGGGCCAACGTCCTGACTTTC
>TRBJ2-1|TRBD1|many|TRBV29-1
CSASTGLDEQFF
TGCAGCGCCTCGACAGGGTTGGATGAGCAGTTCTTC
>TRBJ1-6|TRBD1|.|TRBV12-5
CASAGGQGRNSPLHF
TGTGCCAGCGCCGGGGGACAGGGGCGGAATTCACCCCTCCACTTT
>TRBJ2-2|TRBD2|.|TRBV3-1
CASSQGTSGNRGLFF
TGTGCCAGCAGCCAGGGGACTAGCGGGAACCGCGGGCTGTTTTTT
>TRBJ1-1|.|many|TRBV27
CASSLSGHKNTEAFF
TGTGCCAGCAGTTTATCGGGACACAAGAACACTGAAGCTTTCTTT
>TRBJ1-4|TRBD1|.|TRBV9
CASSKQTGFNEKLFF
TGTGCCAGCAGCAAACAGACAGGGTTTAATGAAAAACTGTTTTTT
>TRBJ1-1|.|few|TRBV19
CASIVPGGAFF
TGTGCCAGTATAGTCCCCGGAGGGGCTTTCTTT
>TRBJ1-1|.|many|TRBV4-1
CASSRKSRTGRTEAFF
TGCGCCAGCAGCCGTAAATCGAGGACGGGGAGGACTGAAGCTTTCTTT